Each of the 2 T cell receptor beta chains below was sequenced from the same sample in a study of blood T cell repertoires in COVID-19 (dated by TCRdb to the early 2020s). Libraries came from the immunoSEQ multiplex PCR assay. The table comes from immuneACCESS by way of TCRdb, which keeps in-frame sequences with V and J called. Part of the clones is missing from these tables; in studies checked, under half for an unresolved V gene and the rest for unknown reasons. This sample holds approximately 89,000 clones; approximately 72% were observed only once. The ten largest clones capture roughly a quarter of the sample. Sequenced: peripheral blood. The receptors here all came from a man aged 65 to 85 with acute or convalescent COVID-19.

V and J are TRBV7-2 and TRBJ2-5, with 10 bases that match TRBD2. Germline lookup yields CDR1 SGHTA and CDR2 FQGNSA. The CDR3 spans 15 residues. V was pared by 5 bases and J by 7 bases, with 10 bases of the junction left unmatched. The CDR3 DNA reads as TGTGCCAGCAGCATCCTTGGACTAGCGGCAGGGACCCAGTACTTC. This sequence encodes CASSILGLAAGTQYF.

This clone was observed many times. The chain employs TRBV13 and TRBJ1-1; 9 bases agree with TRBD1. V shed 5 bases and J 6 bases; nucleotides not matched to a gene: 7. This CDR3 has 14 amino acids. Germline lookup yields CDR1 PRHDT and CDR2 FYEKMQ (reference sequence). Written as DNA, the CDR3 is TGTGCCAGCAGCCGGGACAGGGTAGGCCCTGAAGCTTTCTTT. Its translation is CASSRDRVGPEAFF.